This is a list of T cell receptor beta chains from one sample in a study of Ad26.COV2.S vaccination and SARS-CoV-2 variants. The method was immunoSEQ multiplex PCR; TCRdb's version includes in-frame clones alone and lacks a portion of them. The table lists about 410,000 clones, around 85% of them singletons. The material was peripheral blood, obtained in a trial of Ad26.COV2.S vaccine versus placebo. All receptors come from a person between 18 and 65 years old who received the Ad26.COV2.S COVID-19 vaccine or a placebo. The CDR3 runs from the conserved cysteine through the conserved F or W. The D gene is left open where the match is weak. Size values are once, few and many counts, or a class for expanded clones, and some rows have none.

cdr3_nt: TGTGCCAGCAGCTTAAGGAGCAGAGCCTCTGGGGCCAACGTCCTGACTTTC
cdr3_aa: CASSLRSRASGANVLTF
clone_size: -
v_call: TRBV7-6
j_call: TRBJ2-6
d_call: -

cdr3_nt: TGTGCCAGCAGCAAAGGATTGGCGGCCAAAAACATTCAGTACTTC
cdr3_aa: CASSKGLAAKNIQYF
clone_size: -
v_call: TRBV21-1
j_call: TRBJ2-4
d_call: -

cdr3_nt: TGTGCCAGCAGTCTTGGGACAGACGATGAAGCTTTCTTT
cdr3_aa: CASSLGTDDEAFF
clone_size: once
v_call: TRBV12-3/TRBV12-4
j_call: TRBJ1-1
d_call: TRBD1

cdr3_nt: TGTGCCAGCAGCTCGGGAGGGACCAAGAGGCTCGAGCAGTACTTC
cdr3_aa: CASSSGGTKRLEQYF
clone_size: -
v_call: TRBV5-4
j_call: TRBJ2-7
d_call: TRBD2

cdr3_nt: TGTGCCAGCAGTATTTCTCCGGGGGGCCGGGGGGAGACCCAGTACTTC
cdr3_aa: CASSISPGGRGETQYF
clone_size: -
v_call: TRBV7-2
j_call: TRBJ2-5
d_call: -

cdr3_nt: TGCACCAGCAGCCAAAACAGACCATCGGACAGGGCAATGAAAGATACGCAGTATTTT
cdr3_aa: CTSSQNRPSDRAMKDTQYF
clone_size: -
v_call: TRBV1
j_call: TRBJ2-3
d_call: -

cdr3_nt: TGTGCCAGCTTTTGGCAGGGGGCTGAAAAACTGTTTTTT
cdr3_aa: CASFWQGAEKLFF
clone_size: -
v_call: TRBV2
j_call: TRBJ1-4
d_call: TRBD1

cdr3_nt: TGTGCCAGCAGCTTAGAGGACGGGTTCTTCACCGGGGAGCTGTTTTTT
cdr3_aa: CASSLEDGFFTGELFF
clone_size: -
v_call: TRBV7-9
j_call: TRBJ2-2
d_call: -

cdr3_nt: TGTGCCACCAGTGATCCGCGCCGCGGGGCTAGCGGGGAAGAGACCCAGTACTTC
cdr3_aa: CATSDPRRGASGEETQYF
clone_size: once
v_call: TRBV24-1
j_call: TRBJ2-5
d_call: TRBD2

cdr3_nt: TGTGCCAGCAGTGAAGTCGTTTCTAGGAGCTACACCTTC
cdr3_aa: CASSEVVSRSYTF
clone_size: -
v_call: TRBV2
j_call: TRBJ1-2
d_call: -

cdr3_nt: TGTGCCAGCAGTTTCGGGCGGGGAGATTACGAGCAGTACTTC
cdr3_aa: CASSFGRGDYEQYF
clone_size: -
v_call: TRBV27
j_call: TRBJ2-7
d_call: -